This TCR beta chain came from a study of Graves' ophthalmopathy and Graves' hyperthyroidism. Study summary: Researchers obtained peripheral blood at initial diagnosis, before any treatment had begun. Study results and caveats: At less than 71% sensitivity and about 72% specificity, the model predicted progression of the ophthalmopathy. Most thyroid clonotypes expanded beyond 0.001 frequency were also found in blood.

V was shortened by 2 bases and J by 6 bases, with 10 bases between the two germline ends. The CDR3 has 12 residues. From germline, CDR1 is DFQATT and CDR2 SNEGSKA (reference sequence). Clinicians made diagnoses from clinical symptoms, serum thyroxine, TRAb, thyroid ultrasound and orbital computed tomography. The authors amplified TCR beta CDR3 regions from RNA transcripts. HTBI primers served in a first-round RT-PCR, which a second-round multiplex PCR followed. MiXCR, applied by TCRdb to the multiplex PCR reads, yields one record per CDR3 protein. This sample has about 380,000 distinct CDR3 sequences, with 15% found just once. This clonotype was observed at least ten times. Antigen: not known.

The sequencing sample was made of peripheral blood. This sequence was found in a woman younger than 35 with stable Graves' hyperthyroidism. The genes are TRBV20-1 and TRBJ1-1; tentative D call: TRBD1 (5 bases). The CDR3 region has the DNA TGCAGTGCTAGAATCCAGGGCTCTGAAGCTTTCTTT. Its protein product is CSARIQGSEAFF.